A selection of T cell receptor beta chains follows, all from one sample in a study of T cell repertoires in cytomegalovirus infection. TCRdb reprocessed the reads via MiXCR and lists one record per CDR3 protein. Of over 450,000 distinct CDR3 sequences listed, 11% are singletons. Sequenced material: PBMCs. The receptors come from a human donor in good health (CMV status not recorded). Some clones in this sample may be carry-over from other donors' samples. Each CDR3 is given with its conserved first and last residue. A D gene is named only where the DNA matches it firmly. Expanded clones are given a class, and other clones once, few, many or no size at all.

v_gene: TRBV6-5
abundance: many
d_gene: -
j_gene: TRBJ2-2
CDR3aa: CASSYGTGELFF
CDR3nt: TGTGCCAGCAGTTACGGCACCGGGGAGCTGTTTTTT

v_gene: TRBV7-9
abundance: many
d_gene: -
j_gene: TRBJ2-1
CDR3aa: CASSLKGLVHNEQFF
CDR3nt: TGTGCCAGCAGCTTAAAGGGGCTAGTGCACAATGAGCAGTTCTTC

v_gene: TRBV3-1
abundance: -
d_gene: TRBD2
j_gene: TRBJ2-7
CDR3aa: CASSQARLAGLYEQYF
CDR3nt: TGTGCCAGCAGCCAAGCTCGACTAGCGGGGCTCTACGAGCAGTACTTC

v_gene: TRBV20-1
abundance: -
d_gene: -
j_gene: TRBJ2-1
CDR3aa: CSAEDSSDNEQFF
CDR3nt: TGCAGTGCTGAGGACTCGTCTGACAATGAGCAGTTCTTC

v_gene: TRBV3-1
abundance: -
d_gene: -
j_gene: TRBJ2-7
CDR3aa: CASSQGVSTVLYEQYF
CDR3nt: TGTGCCAGCAGCCAAGGCGTTTCGACAGTCCTCTACGAGCAGTACTTC

v_gene: TRBV6-5
abundance: -
d_gene: TRBD1
j_gene: TRBJ1-2
CDR3aa: CASRDTGGGYGYTF
CDR3nt: TGTGCCAGCAGGGACACAGGGGGCGGGTATGGCTACACCTTC

v_gene: TRBV19
abundance: -
d_gene: -
j_gene: TRBJ2-6
CDR3aa: CASRMGGFSYSGANVLTF
CDR3nt: TGTGCCAGTAGGATGGGGGGATTTTCTTACTCTGGGGCCAACGTCCTGACTTTC

v_gene: TRBV20-1
abundance: -
d_gene: -
j_gene: TRBJ2-1
CDR3aa: CSAPYPPYNEQFF
CDR3nt: TGCAGTGCTCCTTATCCCCCTTACAATGAGCAGTTCTTC

v_gene: TRBV11-2
abundance: many
d_gene: TRBD1
j_gene: TRBJ2-5
CDR3aa: CASSQGESETQYF
CDR3nt: TGTGCCAGCAGCCAGGGGGAATCGGAGACCCAGTACTTC

v_gene: TRBV4-1
abundance: -
d_gene: -
j_gene: TRBJ1-2
CDR3aa: CASSQEATANYGYTF
CDR3nt: TGCGCCAGCAGCCAAGAGGCGACCGCTAACTATGGCTACACCTTC

v_gene: TRBV20-1
abundance: many
d_gene: -
j_gene: TRBJ1-5
CDR3aa: CSAPQLGDQPQHF
CDR3nt: TGCAGTGCTCCTCAACTCGGGGATCAGCCCCAGCATTTT

v_gene: TRBV7-3
abundance: many
d_gene: TRBD2
j_gene: TRBJ2-1
CDR3aa: CASSTSGGAAYNEQLF
CDR3nt: TGTGCCAGCAGCACTAGCGGGGGGGCTGCATACAATGAGCAGCTCTTC

v_gene: TRBV28
abundance: many
d_gene: TRBD1
j_gene: TRBJ1-5
CDR3aa: CASSEGTASNQPQHF
CDR3nt: TGTGCCAGCAGTGAGGGGACAGCTTCCAATCAGCCCCAGCATTTT

v_gene: TRBV11-2
abundance: many
d_gene: -
j_gene: TRBJ2-4
CDR3aa: CASSLDTLKGGAKNIQYF
CDR3nt: TGTGCCAGCAGCTTAGACACATTAAAGGGGGGGGCCAAAAACATTCAGTACTTC